The clone carrying this T cell receptor (beta chain) was recorded a few times. Its cognate antigen is unknown. These data originate in a study of naive and memory T cell subsets. Overall study findings and caveats: Over 90% of naive TCR sequences appeared only once, unlike memory subsets. A few larger clonotypes appeared in naive repertoires, especially CD8, possibly memory cells re-expressing CD45RA.

Per the germline V gene, CDR1 is DFQATT and CDR2 is SNEGSKA (reference sequence). The CDR3 totals 15 residues. Both TRBC1 and TRBC2 were covered by a beta constant-region primer of two equimolar oligonucleotides. Each CDR3 protein gets one entry after TCRdb re-called the UMI-ligation and nested PCR reads with MiXCR. The sample includes approximately 140,000 distinct CDR3 sequences, approximately 17% of them seen just once. Cells stained for CD3, CD4, CD8, CD45RA and CD27 were sorted into four subsets. Sequenced sample: naive CD4+ T cells from blood. This TCR was recovered from a human donor in good health. V gene TRBV20-1 combines with J gene TRBJ2-7, with 9 positions matching TRBD2. CDR3 sequence (DNA): TGCAGCGCACCCAACCGGGGCGGGAGGGCCTACGAGCAGTACTTC. Translated: CSAPNRGGRAYEQYF.